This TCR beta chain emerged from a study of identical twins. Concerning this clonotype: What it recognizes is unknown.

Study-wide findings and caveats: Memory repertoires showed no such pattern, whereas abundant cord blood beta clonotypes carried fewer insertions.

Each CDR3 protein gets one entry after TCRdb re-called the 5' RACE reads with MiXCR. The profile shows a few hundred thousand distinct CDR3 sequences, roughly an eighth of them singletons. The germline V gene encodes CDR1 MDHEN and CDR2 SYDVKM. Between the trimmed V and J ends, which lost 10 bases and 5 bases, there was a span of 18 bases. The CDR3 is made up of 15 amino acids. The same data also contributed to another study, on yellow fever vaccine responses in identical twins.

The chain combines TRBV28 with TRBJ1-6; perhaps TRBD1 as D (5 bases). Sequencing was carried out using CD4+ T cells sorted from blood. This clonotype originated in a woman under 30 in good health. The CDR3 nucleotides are TGTGCCACCCTCCTGGCGGGGGTGGATAATTCACCCCTCCACTTT. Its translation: CATLLAGVDNSPLHF.